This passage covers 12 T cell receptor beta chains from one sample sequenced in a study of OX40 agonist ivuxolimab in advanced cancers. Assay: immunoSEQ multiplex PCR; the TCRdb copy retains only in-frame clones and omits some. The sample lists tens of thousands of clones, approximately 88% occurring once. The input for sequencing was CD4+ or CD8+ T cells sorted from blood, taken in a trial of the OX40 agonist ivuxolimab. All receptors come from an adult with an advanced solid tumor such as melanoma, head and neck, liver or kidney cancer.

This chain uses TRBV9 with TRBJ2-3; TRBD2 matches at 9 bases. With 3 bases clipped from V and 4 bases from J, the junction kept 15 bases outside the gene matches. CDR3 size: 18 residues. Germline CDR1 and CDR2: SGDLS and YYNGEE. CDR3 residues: CASSETPVVAGVADTQYF. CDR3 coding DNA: TGTGCCAGCAGCGAGACCCCGGTGGTAGCGGGAGTGGCAGATACGCAGTATTTT.

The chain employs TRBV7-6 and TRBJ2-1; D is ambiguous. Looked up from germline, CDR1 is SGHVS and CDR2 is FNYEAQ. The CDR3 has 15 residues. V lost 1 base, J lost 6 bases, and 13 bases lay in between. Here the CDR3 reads CASSLEGSMTNEQFF. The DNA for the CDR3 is TGTGCCAGCAGCTTAGAGGGCTCGATGACCAATGAGCAGTTCTTC.

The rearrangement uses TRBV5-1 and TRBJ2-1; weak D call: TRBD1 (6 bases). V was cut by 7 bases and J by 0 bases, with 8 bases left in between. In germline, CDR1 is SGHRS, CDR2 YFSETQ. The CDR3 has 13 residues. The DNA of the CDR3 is TGCGCCAGCGGGGGCGGCTCCTACAATGAGCAGTTCTTC. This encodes CASGGGSYNEQFF.

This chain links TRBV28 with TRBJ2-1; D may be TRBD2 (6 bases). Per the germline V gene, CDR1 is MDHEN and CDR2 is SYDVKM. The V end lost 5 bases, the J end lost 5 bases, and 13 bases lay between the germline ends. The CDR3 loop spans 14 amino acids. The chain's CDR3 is CASSPPGLNNEQFF. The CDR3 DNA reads TGTGCCAGCAGTCCGCCGGGACTTAACAATGAGCAGTTCTTC.

CDR3 bases: TGTGCCAGCAGCTTAGCTTGGACAGATCATTATGGCTACACCTTC. Protein sequence: CASSLAWTDHYGYTF. This chain uses TRBV11-2 with TRBJ1-2, with TRBD1 as a possible D gene (6 bases). Looked up from germline, CDR1 is SGHAT and CDR2 is FQNNGV. The length of the CDR3 is 15 residues. V lost 1 base, J lost 5 bases, and 14 bases lay in between.

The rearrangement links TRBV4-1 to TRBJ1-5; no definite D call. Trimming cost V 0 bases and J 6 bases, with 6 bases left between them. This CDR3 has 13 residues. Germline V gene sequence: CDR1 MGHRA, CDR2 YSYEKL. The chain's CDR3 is CASSQDGGQPQHF. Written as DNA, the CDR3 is TGCGCCAGCAGCCAAGATGGAGGTCAGCCCCAGCATTTT.

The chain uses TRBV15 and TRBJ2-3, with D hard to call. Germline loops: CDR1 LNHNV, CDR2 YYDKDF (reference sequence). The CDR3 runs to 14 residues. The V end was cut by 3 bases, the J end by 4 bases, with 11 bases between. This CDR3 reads CATSSSAVSDTQYF. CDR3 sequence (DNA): TGTGCCACCAGCAGTTCTGCCGTCTCAGATACGCAGTATTTT.

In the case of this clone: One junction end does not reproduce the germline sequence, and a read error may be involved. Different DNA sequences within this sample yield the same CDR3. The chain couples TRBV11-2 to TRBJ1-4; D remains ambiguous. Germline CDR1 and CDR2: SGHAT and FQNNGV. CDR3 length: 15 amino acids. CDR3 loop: CASSLVLGMNEKLFF. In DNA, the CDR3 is TGCGCCAGCAGCTTAGTCCTGGGAATGAATGAAAAACTGTTTTTT.

CDR3 sequence reads: CASSFWGALEQFF. The DNA of the CDR3 is TGTGCCAGCAGCTTTTGGGGGGCCCTTGAGCAGTTCTTC. This chain joins TRBV5-4 and TRBJ2-1; D could derive from TRBD1 or TRBD2 (6 bases each). The germline V and J ends were trimmed by 2 bases and 9 bases, with 12 bases remaining between them. Germline V lookup: CDR1 SGHNT, CDR2 YYREEE (reference sequence). The length of the CDR3 is 13 residues.

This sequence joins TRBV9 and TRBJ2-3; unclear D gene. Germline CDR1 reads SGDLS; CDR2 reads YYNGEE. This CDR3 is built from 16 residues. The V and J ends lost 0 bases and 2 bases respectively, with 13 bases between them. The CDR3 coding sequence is TGTGCCAGCAGCGTAGAGGTCTACACGTACACAGATACGCAGTATTTT. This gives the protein CASSVEVYTYTDTQYF.

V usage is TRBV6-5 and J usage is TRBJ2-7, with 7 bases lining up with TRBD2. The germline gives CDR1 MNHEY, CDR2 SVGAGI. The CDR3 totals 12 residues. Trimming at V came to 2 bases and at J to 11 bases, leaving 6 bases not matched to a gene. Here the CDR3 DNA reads TGTGCCAGCAGTTACCCGGGAGGATCGGAGTACTTC. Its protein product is CASSYPGGSEYF.

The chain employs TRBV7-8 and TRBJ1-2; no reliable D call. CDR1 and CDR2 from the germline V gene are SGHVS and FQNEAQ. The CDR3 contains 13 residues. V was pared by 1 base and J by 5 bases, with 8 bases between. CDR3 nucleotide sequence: TGTGCCAGCAGCTTAGAATTGTCGTATGGCTACACCTTC. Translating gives CASSLELSYGYTF.